These T cell receptor beta chains were read from a single sample in a study of T cells in Graves' hyperthyroidism and ophthalmopathy. In TCRdb, the multiplex PCR reads were re-called with MiXCR into one record per CDR3 protein. The data contain a few hundred thousand distinct CDR3 sequences, roughly 50% of them singletons. Sequenced sample: peripheral blood or thyroid tissue (not recorded which). The origin of the receptors is a woman under 30 with Graves' hyperthyroidism. Each CDR3 is given with its conserved first and last residue. D genes are given only for firm matches. The listing skips clone size in some rows; elsewhere it reads once, few, many or a size class.

D gene,J gene,V gene,clone size,CDR3 DNA,CDR3 protein
TRBD2,TRBJ2-3,TRBV19,few,TGTGCCACCCTCCCCGGGAGGAACACAGATACGCAGTATTTT,CATLPGRNTDTQYF
-,TRBJ1-6,TRBV7-2,-,TGTGCCAGCAGCCTTCCTAGCGGGATGTCACCCCTCCACTTT,CASSLPSGMSPLHF
TRBD1,TRBJ2-7,TRBV29-1,-,TGCAGCGTTGAAGTGGGGCAGGGGGTAATCTACGAGCAGTACTTC,CSVEVGQGVIYEQYF
-,TRBJ1-4,TRBV2,many,TGTGCCAGCAGTCGAGGGGGACACCCTGAAAAACTGTTTTTT,CASSRGGHPEKLFF
-,TRBJ2-5,TRBV3-1,many,TGTGCCAGCACCCAAAGGCGAGAGACCCAGTACTTC,CASTQRRETQYF
-,TRBJ2-2,TRBV11-3,many,TGTGCCAGCAGCCTAAGACCCCAACTGAGCGCCGGGGAGCTGTTTTTT,CASSLRPQLSAGELFF
TRBD2,TRBJ2-1,TRBV6-1,-,TGTGCCAGCAGACTAGCGGGAGTCAATGAGCAGTTCTTC,CASRLAGVNEQFF
TRBD1,TRBJ1-1,TRBV20-1,-,TGCAGTGCTGACTCCCCCGGGACAGGGGGCGAGTTGTACACTGAGGCTTTCTTT,CSADSPGTGGELYTEAFF
TRBD2,TRBJ2-7,TRBV2,few,TGTGCCAGCACACTGGAGGCTAGCGGATACTACGAGCAGTACTTC,CASTLEASGYYEQYF
-,TRBJ1-6,TRBV29-1,-,TGCAGCGTTGAAAGCGAGGCCGAAGATAATTCACCCCTCCACTTT,CSVESEAEDNSPLHF